This TCR beta chain appears in the sequencing data of a study of shared clonotypes between healthy human individuals. V was clipped by 0 bases and J by 7 bases; unmatched bases: 9. This CDR3 contains 15 residues. Germline CDR1 is SGHTS and CDR2 is YDEGEE. Method: immunoSEQ multiplex PCR; TCRdb's copy keeps in-frame clones and lacks some. The table shows roughly 2,500,000 clones, with 93% occurring only once. V is TRBV5-8 and J is TRBJ2-5; TRBD1 aligns across 7 bases. The receptor's source is a man between 18 and 29 years old in good health. Some clones in this sample may be carry-over from other donors' samples. Material for sequencing was naive CD4+ T cells from PBMCs. Subset of the sample: CD45RA+ positively selected. CDR3 loop: CASSLGDSPFWTQYF. DNA of the CDR3: TGTGCCAGCAGCTTGGGGGACAGCCCTTTTTGGACCCAGTACTTC.